This TCR beta chain is from a study of shared clonotypes between healthy human individuals. The sample holds one count of this clone. Assay: immunoSEQ multiplex PCR; the TCRdb copy retains only in-frame clones and omits some. The sample records roughly 2 million clones, less than 95% being singletons. Naive CD8 cells comprised CD45RO-negative, CCR7-positively selected cells, excluding terminally differentiated effector memory CD45RA+ cells. Sequencing was performed on naive CD8+ T cells sorted from blood. This clonotype was obtained from a man younger than 35 in good health.

CDR3 coding DNA: TGTGCCAGCAGTTTAACCGGCGGGAACACCGGGGAGCTGTTTTTT. It encodes CASSLTGGNTGELFF. The chain carries TRBV28 and TRBJ2-2, with unresolved D. Germline V gene sequence: CDR1 MDHEN, CDR2 SYDVKM. The CDR3 consists of 15 residues. V was cut by 2 bases and J by 1 base, with 8 bases left in between.